A selection of T cell receptor beta chains follows, all from one sample in a study of identical twins. TCRdb itself ran the 5' RACE reads through MiXCR, one entry per CDR3 protein. This sample has over 500,000 distinct CDR3 sequences, with about 20% found just once. These data were also filed under a second study, of T cells expressing NK-cell markers.

Source material: CD4+ T cells sorted from blood. The receptors were sampled from a woman aged 18-35 years in good health. Each CDR3 is given with its conserved first and last residue. A D gene is named only where the DNA matches it firmly. The size of a clone is reported for some rows only, either as once, few or many, or as a class for expanded clones.

v_gene	j_gene	d_gene	abundance	CDR3nt	CDR3aa
TRBV7-2	TRBJ2-3	.	.	TGTGCCAGCAGCTTAGAAGCGAGTAGCACAGATACGCAGTATTTT	CASSLEASSTDTQYF
TRBV25-1	TRBJ1-2	.	.	TGTGCCAGCAGGGGAAATGGCTACACCTTC	CASRGNGYTF
TRBV7-2	TRBJ2-7	.	few	TGTGCCAGCACCTACGGATACGAGCAGTACTTC	CASTYGYEQYF
TRBV5-6	TRBJ2-6	.	.	TGTGCCAGCAGCCTCATAGGCTACTCTGGGGCCAACGTCCTGACTTTC	CASSLIGYSGANVLTF
TRBV7-6	TRBJ2-1	.	.	TGTGCCAGCAGCTTAGTTGGAGCGTTGACCCGAGGCGAGCAGTTCTTC	CASSLVGALTRGEQFF
TRBV11-2	TRBJ2-1	TRBD2	.	TGTGCCAGCAGCTTAGTAACTAGCGGGAGGGGATTCTACAATGAGCAGTTCTTC	CASSLVTSGRGFYNEQFF
TRBV5-1	TRBJ2-1	TRBD2	few	TGCGCCAGCAGCGAGACCGGGACTAGCGGGAACAATGAGCAGTTCTTC	CASSETGTSGNNEQFF
TRBV9	TRBJ2-3	.	few	TGTGCCAGCAGCGTTGCCGAGGGTCTGACAGATACGCAGTATTTT	CASSVAEGLTDTQYF
TRBV20-1	TRBJ2-6	.	.	TGCAGTGCTAGAGGGGCGGAGGGGGCCAACGTCCTGACTTTC	CSARGAEGANVLTF
TRBV5-5	TRBJ2-3	TRBD1	.	TGTGCCAGCAGCTCCGACAGGGGGTACGGTACGCAGTATTTT	CASSSDRGYGTQYF
TRBV20-1	TRBJ2-1	.	many	TGCAGTGCTAGAGACCAAAGCGGAAGCTCCTACAATGAGCAGTTCTTC	CSARDQSGSSYNEQFF
TRBV20-1	TRBJ1-5	.	many	TGCAGTGCCAGGACAAGGAACGACAATCAGCCCCAGCATTTT	CSARTRNDNQPQHF
TRBV14	TRBJ2-4	.	few	TGTGCCAGCAGCCGCGACTTGACCAAAAACATTCAGTACTTC	CASSRDLTKNIQYF
TRBV27	TRBJ2-2	.	.	TGTGCCAGCAGTTTTCGTTGGATATCCGGGGGCGAAACCGGGGAGCTGTTTTTT	CASSFRWISGGETGELFF
TRBV12-3/TRBV12-4	TRBJ2-1	.	few	TGTGCCAGCAGTTTCAGCGAGCGGAATGAGCAGTTCTTC	CASSFSERNEQFF
TRBV4-3	TRBJ2-2	TRBD2	few	TGCGCCAGCAGCCAAGATGGGACCGGACTAGCGTACACCGGGGAGCTGTTTTTT	CASSQDGTGLAYTGELFF
TRBV20-1	TRBJ1-2	.	few	TGCAGTGCTCGACCAGCTAACTATGGCTACACCTTC	CSARPANYGYTF
TRBV20-1	TRBJ2-7	.	.	TGCAGTGCTAGCCGTAGGCGCGGGATCGTAGAGCAGTACTTC	CSASRRRGIVEQYF
TRBV6-1	TRBJ2-1	TRBD1	.	TGTGCCAGCACCTCCCGGGACAGGGGATCCAACAATGAGCAGTTCTTC	CASTSRDRGSNNEQFF
TRBV5-1	TRBJ2-3	.	few	TGCGCCAGCAGTAGGGGAGTCGGCCCAGATACGCAGTATTTT	CASSRGVGPDTQYF
TRBV5-6	TRBJ1-1	TRBD1	.	TGTGCCAGCAGCTTGTGGGACAGCGTACGACCTGAAGCTTTCTTT	CASSLWDSVRPEAFF